The 10 T cell receptor beta chains listed next were all sequenced from one sample in a study of T cell responses to AZD1222 COVID-19 vaccine. Repertoires were generated with immunoSEQ multiplex PCR, while TCRdb's copy carries only in-frame clones and drops some. Of about 140,000 clones listed, around nine tenths were seen once; the top ten hold roughly 2%. The input for sequencing was peripheral blood, taken on day 0 of AZD1222 vaccination. The receptors were sampled from an adult in good health.

A single count supports this clone. Here the CDR3 DNA reads TGCGCCAGCAGCCAAATGACAGGCTCTGGAAACACCATATATTTT. Protein: CASSQMTGSGNTIYF. This rearrangement joins TRBV4-1 to TRBJ1-3, with TRBD1 as a possible D gene (6 bases). V lost 2 bases, J lost 0 bases, and 8 bases lay in between. Germline-derived CDR1 and CDR2 are MGHRA and YSYEKL. CDR3 length equals 15 residues.

The chain has TRBV6-5 and TRBJ1-6, with D perhaps matching TRBD1 (6 bases). The V gene lost 2 bases and the J gene lost 10 bases, with 15 bases spanning the gap. Germline V CDR1 and CDR2: MNHEY, SVGAGI. The CDR3 contains 15 residues. CDR3 region: CASSYTQGHQSPLHF. The CDR3 bases are TGTGCCAGCAGTTACACCCAGGGACATCAATCACCCCTCCACTTT.

The chain recombines TRBV21-1 with TRBJ2-3; the listed D gene, TRBD1, was not tested against the DNA. TRBV21-1 is assigned pseudogene status. This CDR3 is built from 16 residues. The CDR3 is CASSKRAGNLTDTQYF. The DNA of the CDR3 is TGTGCCAGCAGCAAACGTGCAGGGAACCTCACAGATACGCAGTATTTT.

The chain joins TRBV6-5 to TRBJ1-4; 9 bases fit TRBD1. Germline V gene sequence: CDR1 MNHEY, CDR2 SVGAGI. CDR3 length equals 13 residues. V lost 6 bases, J lost 8 bases, and 4 bases stayed unmatched. The CDR3 coding sequence is TGTGCCAGCAGAGGACAGGGGAAAGAAAAACTGTTTTTT. It codes for CASRGQGKEKLFF.

This chain joins TRBV28 and TRBJ2-7; no clear D. Deletions cut 2 bases from V and 8 bases from J, with 19 bases between. This CDR3 contains 15 residues. Germline loops: CDR1 MDHEN, CDR2 SYDVKM. The CDR3: CASSLKSAYGRKQYF. Written as DNA, the CDR3 is TGTGCCAGCAGTTTAAAGTCGGCTTACGGGCGCAAGCAGTACTTC.

V usage is TRBV10-2 and J usage is TRBJ1-5; 8 bases are a match to TRBD1. The CDR3 contains 16 residues. The ends lost 8 bases at V and 2 bases at J; junction bases unmatched: 11. Looked up from germline, CDR1 is WSHSY and CDR2 is SAAADI. CDR3 DNA: TGCGCCAGCTCCAGTTCAGACAGGGGAGGCAATCAGCCCCAGCATTTT. Protein: CASSSSDRGGNQPQHF.

J is TRBJ1-1 and V is TRBV5-6; a possible D gene is TRBD1 (6 bases). This CDR3 region has 16 residues. V was pared by 0 bases and J by 1 base, with 13 bases between. Germline loops: CDR1 SGHDT, CDR2 YYEEEE. Written as DNA, the CDR3 is TGTGCCAGCAGCTTGGGGGGCAGGGGTACGAACACTGAAGCTTTCTTT. Its translation: CASSLGGRGTNTEAFF.

The chain recombines TRBV27 with TRBJ1-2, with no clear D. From germline, CDR1 is MNHEY and CDR2 SMNVEV (reference sequence). V was cut by 0 bases and J by 0 bases, with 8 bases left in between. The CDR3 has 15 residues. CDR3 sequence: CASSLSGLTNYGYTF. The CDR3 coding sequence is TGTGCCAGCAGTTTATCCGGCTTAACTAACTATGGCTACACCTTC.

The chain recombines TRBV19 with TRBJ1-1; D remains unclear. CDR3 length: 11 residues. Per germline, CDR1 LNHDA and CDR2 SQIVND (reference sequence). Trimming stripped 6 bases from V and 5 bases from J, with 7 bases between. CDR3 sequence (DNA): TGTGCCAGTAGAGGGTATACTGAAGCTTTCTTT. It yields the protein CASRGYTEAFF.

The chain carries TRBV6-5 and TRBJ2-2; 8 nucleotides match TRBD2. CDR3 length: 15 residues. Germline lookup yields CDR1 MNHEY and CDR2 SVGAGI. J lost 9 bases, V lost 4 bases, and 10 bases had no gene match. The CDR3 DNA reads TGTGCCAGCAGTTCCGCCGGGACTAGTTCGCGGGAGCTGTTTTTT. Translating it yields CASSSAGTSSRELFF.